This is a list of T cell receptor beta chains from one sample in a study of shared clonotypes between healthy human individuals. The assay was immunoSEQ multiplex PCR, and TCRdb's table has in-frame clones only and misses some. The repertoire holds about 600,000 clones, with 95% to 98% as singletons. Sequenced material: naive CD8+ T cells sorted from blood. These receptors were taken from a man aged 25 to 40 in good health. Both conserved end residues are part of each CDR3. The D gene is left open where the match is weak. Expanded clones get a size class; other rows say once, few or many, or leave the size out.

-,TRBJ1-5,TRBV27,TRBD1,CASSAWTGNQPQHF,TGTGCCAGCAGTGCATGGACAGGGAATCAGCCCCAGCATTTT
once,TRBJ2-7,TRBV27,-,CASSPTGRSYEQYF,TGTGCCAGCAGTCCGACAGGGAGGTCCTACGAGCAGTACTTC
-,TRBJ2-7,TRBV28,TRBD1,CASSGDRLVPYEQYF,TGTGCCAGCAGTGGGGACAGGCTGGTACCCTACGAGCAGTACTTC
-,TRBJ2-7,TRBV19,-,CASSSGARLYEQYF,TGTGCCAGTAGTAGCGGGGCGCGTCTCTACGAGCAGTACTTC
-,TRBJ1-2,TRBV9,TRBD1,CASSAGTGAHGYTF,TGTGCCAGCAGCGCCGGGACAGGGGCCCATGGCTACACCTTC
-,TRBJ1-1,TRBV14,TRBD1,CASSQESRGDTEAFF,TGTGCCAGCAGCCAAGAGTCCAGGGGGGACACTGAAGCTTTCTTT
-,TRBJ1-2,TRBV27,TRBD1,CASSLTGGLDGYTF,TGTGCCAGCAGCCTAACAGGGGGCCTGGATGGCTACACCTTC
once,TRBJ2-1,TRBV28,-,CASSPSIRYEQFF,TGTGCCAGCAGTCCCTCTATACGGTATGAGCAGTTCTTC
-,TRBJ2-7,TRBV5-6,TRBD2,CASSLVGGYEQYF,TGTGCCAGCAGCTTGGTGGGGGGGTACGAGCAGTACTTC
-,TRBJ2-7,TRBV15,-,CATSRSDGSYEQYF,TGTGCCACCAGCAGATCTGACGGATCCTACGAGCAGTACTTC
-,TRBJ2-2,TRBV27,TRBD1,CASSLRLRTGRANTGELFF,TGTGCCAGCAGTTTACGCCTCCGGACAGGCAGAGCGAACACCGGGGAGCTGTTTTTT
-,TRBJ2-3,TRBV6-6,-,CASSFRDSTDTQYF,TGTGCCAGCAGTTTCCGGGACAGCACAGATACGCAGTATTTT